This T cell receptor (beta chain) was obtained from a study of post-analysis software for immune sequencing data. Whole-study results and caveats: Controls showed significantly higher normalized Chao1 diversity than did multiple sclerosis patients. Patients had higher frequencies than controls of four to six TRBV segments, including TRBV5-6, TRBV5-1 and TRBV20-1.

Germline lookup yields CDR1 SEHNR and CDR2 FQNEAQ (reference sequence). Trimming cost V 1 base and J 3 bases, with 6 bases left between them. The CDR3 is 13 residues long. cDNA libraries for TCR beta contained unique molecular identifiers. TCRdb independently ran MiXCR on the PCR reads; one entry per CDR3 protein. The sample comprises a few hundred thousand distinct CDR3 sequences, roughly 38% of which are singletons, and over 10% rests with the top ten. Remarks on this clonotype: Its antigen is unidentified.

This clonotype was obtained from a girl aged 10 to 17 with multiple sclerosis. The chain employs TRBV7-9 and TRBJ1-2; no reliable D call. The sequencing input was blood. The CDR3 loop reads CASSLEVYYGYTF. The CDR3 DNA reads as TGTGCCAGCAGCTTAGAGGTCTACTATGGCTACACCTTC.